This T cell receptor (beta chain) was sequenced in a study of cytomegalovirus exposure and HLA in healthy donors. Study-wide background: In terms of ancestry, the Caucasian-associated cluster contained 80% to 90% of the approximately 420 genotyped donors.

Broader study findings: Further analysis was carried out later, and it showed several of the most significant clusters appearing linked to common viral pathogens.

With 60 Vbeta and 13 Jbeta primers, the PCR was carried out. As originally analysed: Later analysis identified tens of millions of unique TCR beta chains, approximately 11 million shared. Measured with immunoSEQ multiplex PCR; TCRdb has only the in-frame clones, and not every one. The DNA was the basis for D and trimming; V, J and clone size are from that table. Here the sample spans 150,000 to 200,000 clones, 75% to 85% being singletons. Turning to this clone: Its antigen remains unknown.

This CDR3 region has 14 residues. Germline V lookup: CDR1 LNHDA, CDR2 SQIVND (reference sequence). This TCR came from a man aged 30-40 years in good health and CMV-seropositive. The sequenced sample was PBMCs. The genes are TRBV19 and TRBJ2-5; D possibly corresponds to TRBD1 (6 bases). The DNA end is more similar to TRBJ2-7, so the J call may be wrong. This chain's CDR3 is CASSAGTPSYEQYF. For the CDR3, the DNA is TGTGCCAGTAGTGCCGGGACACCTTCCTACGAGCAGTACTTC.